This TCR beta chain derives from a study of shared clonotypes between healthy human individuals. Study-wide context: The composition of the donors was a couple of women and three men aged 18 to 49. Study-level points and caveats: Non-shared clonotypes showed lower generation probabilities than clonotypes common to all four donors.

V was cut by 7 bases and J by 1 base, with 13 bases left in between. CDR3 length equals 15 residues. Germline V gene lookup returns CDR1 LNHDA and CDR2 SQIVND (reference sequence). Donation came from healthy HIV-negative adults that had no recent acute infections or vaccinations. Clones were read by immunoSEQ multiplex PCR, and TCRdb kept only the in-frame ones, dropping some. Of approximately 2.5 million clones in the sample, around 94% are singletons; the top ten hold roughly 0.15%. On this clone: Its antigen remains unknown.

The clonotype originates from a man aged 18 to 30 in good health. The sample taken for sequencing was naive CD4+ T cells sorted from blood. The sample's subset: CD45RA+ positively selected. The genes are TRBV19 and TRBJ2-2; possibly TRBD1 or TRBD2 for D (6 bases each). The CDR3 bases are TGTGCCAGTACAAGGGGGACTCTGAACACCGGGGAGCTGTTTTTT. Encoded protein: CASTRGTLNTGELFF.